This TCR beta chain is from a study of T cell repertoires in ileal Crohn's disease. Whole-study context: 35% were active smokers at surgery; median disease duration was 7.9 years. Thiopurines (around eleven) or anti-TNF agents (approximately 20) were given postoperatively to about half. Whole-study findings and limits: Every patient over 26.8% clonality showed endoscopic recurrence.

Sequenced by immunoSEQ multiplex PCR; TCRdb stores in-frame clones only, minus some. The data contain approximately 30,000 clones, 80% of them singletons. Patients were adults with ileal or ileocolonic Crohn's disease needing resection. Germline CDR1 is MNHEY and CDR2 is SVGAGI. V dropped 8 bases and J dropped 3 bases, with 13 bases sitting between them. This CDR3 is 13 amino acids long. Notes on this clone: The antigen remains unidentified.

The clonotype was recovered from an adult with Crohn's disease. This sequence joins TRBV6-5 and TRBJ2-5, with D perhaps TRBD1 (6 bases). The sequencing sample was made of ileal tissue. The CDR3, as DNA: TGTGCCAGCGGATGGGACAAAAAAGAGACCCAGTACTTC. Amino acid sequence: CASGWDKKETQYF.